These 30 T cell receptor beta chains were all obtained from the same sample, sequenced in a study of blood T cell repertoires in COVID-19. Profiling relied on immunoSEQ multiplex PCR, and the TCRdb table lists in-frame clones only, not all of them. The table records 200,000 to 300,000 clones, over 80% of them present only once. The sample was peripheral blood. The receptor source for this set is a woman between 55 and 75 years old with active or convalescent COVID-19.

The chain links TRBV10-1 to TRBJ2-1; 8 nucleotides agree with TRBD2. Trimming cost V 4 bases and J 4 bases; bases outside gene matches: 9. The germline gives CDR1 WNHNN, CDR2 SYGVQD (reference sequence). The CDR3 sequence is 16 residues long. Written as DNA, the CDR3 is TGCGCCAGCAGTGTGGCAGCGGGAGTCGGTTACAATGAGCAGTTCTTC. This translates into CASSVAAGVGYNEQFF.

CDR3 region: CASSARTGTGVRYEQYF. The CDR3 bases are TGTGCCAGCAGTGCTCGAACCGGGACAGGGGTTAGGTACGAGCAGTACTTC. The genes are TRBV2 and TRBJ2-7; TRBD1 agrees at 10 bases. There are 17 residues in the CDR3. Per the germline V gene, CDR1 is SNHLY and CDR2 is FYNNEI. V was clipped by 4 bases and J by 4 bases; unmatched bases: 13.

This clone showed up just once. The chain joins TRBV9 to TRBJ2-2; possible D gene TRBD1, 5 bases. Trimming pared 1 base from V and 1 base from J, leaving 5 bases between. CDR3 length: 14 amino acids. Germline CDR1 reads SGDLS; CDR2 reads YYNGEE. CDR3 nucleotides: TGTGCCAGCAGCGTAAGGGGGAACACCGGGGAGCTGTTTTTT. This sequence encodes CASSVRGNTGELFF.

About this clone itself: The junction departs from germline at one end; a sequencing error may be responsible. Other DNA variants within this sample encode the same CDR3. The rearrangement uses TRBV30 and TRBJ1-1; perhaps TRBD1 as D (6 bases). This CDR3 contains 12 residues. CDR1 GTSNPN and CDR2 SVGIG come from the germline V gene (reference sequence). The CDR3 region has the DNA TGTGCCTGGAGTGTGGGAGGGGGAAGAGCTTTTTTT. The encoded protein is CAWSVGGGRAFF. The complete variable domain, with remaining parts taken from reference TRBV30 and TRBJ1-1, reads SQTIHQWPATLVQPVGSPLSLECTVEGTSNPNLYWYRQAAGRGLQLLFYSVGIGQISSEVPQNLSASRPQDRQFILSSKKLLLSDSGFYLCAWSVGGGRAFFGQGTRLTVV.

The chain links TRBV6-1 to TRBJ1-1; D gene uncertain. The CDR3 spans 15 residues. Germline CDR1 and CDR2: MNHNS and SASEGT. V was shortened by 3 bases and J by 5 bases, with 16 bases between the two germline ends. This chain's CDR3 is CASSDHGRSWTEAFF. DNA for the CDR3: TGTGCCAGCAGTGACCATGGGCGCAGTTGGACTGAAGCTTTCTTT.

The J gene is TRBJ2-4, the V gene TRBV2; D uncertain. V lost 7 bases, J lost 9 bases, and 19 bases lay in between. The CDR3 runs to 14 residues. The germline gives CDR1 SNHLY, CDR2 FYNNEI. This chain's CDR3 is CASTGQLMLSIQYF. As DNA, the CDR3 is TGTGCCAGCACGGGTCAGCTAATGTTAAGCATTCAGTACTTC.

This chain connects TRBV5-1 to TRBJ1-2; no clear D gene. V was clipped by 2 bases and J by 7 bases, with 15 bases between them. Germline values: CDR1 SGHRS, CDR2 YFSETQ. There are 14 residues in the CDR3. The CDR3, as DNA: TGCGCCAGCAGCTTACGGGATTGGGCGGCTGGCTACACCTTC. It codes for CASSLRDWAAGYTF. Supplemented by reference TRBV5-1 and TRBJ1-2, the full variable domain reads KAGVTQTPRYLIKTRGQQVTLSCSPISGHRSVSWYQQTPGQGLQFLFEYFSETQRNKGNFPGRFSGRQFSNSRSEMNVSTLELGDSALYLCASSLRDWAAGYTFGSGTRLTVV.

This chain connects TRBV5-1 to TRBJ1-1; maybe TRBD1 (5 bases). V shed 4 bases and J shed 7 bases, with 14 bases lying between them. CDR1 SGHRS and CDR2 YFSETQ come from the germline V gene. The CDR3 totals 13 residues. CDR3 region: CASSPRQNYEAFF. CDR3 coding DNA: TGCGCCAGCAGCCCCCGACAGAACTATGAAGCTTTCTTT.

This clone was counted only a few times. The chain is built from TRBV28 and TRBJ1-1; 7 bases map to TRBD1. From germline, CDR1 is MDHEN and CDR2 SYDVKM. The CDR3 has 14 amino acids. With 6 bases clipped from V and 1 base from J, the junction kept 5 bases outside the gene matches. CDR3 sequence (DNA): TGTGCCAGCAGGACGGGACAGCAGAACACTGAAGCTTTCTTT. Translated: CASRTGQQNTEAFF.

This clone was observed a single time. This chain joins TRBV7-2 and TRBJ1-5; 9 nucleotides align to TRBD1. J gave up 0 bases and V 0 bases, and 12 bases lay outside the gene matches. This CDR3 is built from 20 residues. Germline CDR1 SGHTA, CDR2 FQGNSA. The CDR3 loop reads CASSLALGTGSPYSNQPQHF. The CDR3 DNA reads as TGTGCCAGCAGCTTAGCGTTGGGGACAGGGTCTCCTTATAGCAATCAGCCCCAGCATTTT.

This clone occurred once. This rearrangement joins TRBV13 to TRBJ2-2, with 7 bases identical to TRBD2. This CDR3 region has 14 residues. From germline, CDR1 is PRHDT and CDR2 FYEKMQ (reference sequence). The V segment lost 4 bases and the J segment 5 bases; nucleotides outside the gene matches: 4. Here the CDR3 reads CASSSVGGTGELFF. The DNA for the CDR3 is TGTGCCAGCAGCTCCGTGGGGGGGACCGGGGAGCTGTTTTTT.

This chain links TRBV18 with TRBJ1-6; possible D gene TRBD1, 6 bases. Germline V CDR1 and CDR2: KGHSH, LQKENI. The CDR3 covers 14 residues. The V gene lost 2 bases and the J gene lost 9 bases, with 11 bases spanning the gap. This CDR3 reads CASSPSGEGSPLHF. The CDR3 DNA follows: TGTGCCAGCTCACCATCAGGGGAGGGTTCACCCCTCCACTTT.

The gene calls are TRBV9 and TRBJ1-2; possible D gene TRBD1, 5 bases. The CDR3 sequence is 14 residues long. The germline V gene has CDR1 SGDLS and CDR2 YYNGEE. The ends were cut back, 4 bases at V and 3 bases at J, with 13 bases in the middle. CDR3 in DNA: TGTGCCAGCAGCCCCCTTCCGGGGGACTATGGCTACACCTTC. Amino acid sequence: CASSPLPGDYGYTF.

V and J are TRBV5-6 and TRBJ2-6, with 7 nucleotides matching TRBD1. Per germline, CDR1 SGHDT and CDR2 YYEEEE. The CDR3 spans 19 residues. With 0 bases clipped from V and 0 bases from J, the junction kept 9 bases outside the gene matches. CDR3 protein: CASSLERTGFFSGANVLTF. In nucleotides, the CDR3 is TGTGCCAGCAGCTTGGAGAGGACAGGATTCTTCTCTGGGGCCAACGTCCTGACTTTC.

The chain joins TRBV2 to TRBJ2-7, with 7 bases aligning to TRBD2. Germline V CDR1 and CDR2: SNHLY, FYNNEI. V trimming: 7 bases; J trimming: 7 bases; junction bases outside the gene matches: 13. The CDR3 loop spans 14 amino acids. The CDR3: CASTVTSYIGEQYF. CDR3 nucleotide sequence: TGTGCCAGCACTGTGACTAGCTACATCGGGGAGCAGTACTTC.

The chain combines TRBV4-1 with TRBJ2-1; 13 nucleotides agree with TRBD2. The CDR3 consists of 20 residues. CDR1 and CDR2 (germline): MGHRA, YSYEKL. The V gene end was trimmed by 3 bases and the J gene end by 9 bases; junction bases not matched to a gene: 20. CDR3 bases: TGCGCCAGCAGCCAGAGCTCCGGGACTAGCGGGACCCTCCTGCGGAGTGAGCAGTTCTTC. Its translation: CASSQSSGTSGTLLRSEQFF.

The J gene is TRBJ2-7, the V gene TRBV5-4; 7 bases agree with TRBD1. The germline CDR1 and CDR2 sequences are SGHNT and YYREEE (reference sequence). V shed 1 base, J shed 1 base, and the junction held 2 bases outside the gene matches. The CDR3 sequence is 14 residues long. Written as DNA, the CDR3 is TGTGCCAGCAGCTTGTCGGGACAGTCCTACGAGCAGTACGTC. It codes for CASSLSGQSYEQYV.

The V gene is TRBV20-1, the J gene TRBJ2-4; maybe TRBD2 (6 bases). This CDR3 has 13 amino acids. Germline V gene data show CDR1 as DFQATT and CDR2 as SNEGSKA (reference sequence). Trimming removed 3 bases at V and 6 bases at J, with 12 bases between. The CDR3 nucleotides are TGCAGTGCTAGTAGCGGCGGACTAAACATTCAGTACTTC. Translating it yields CSASSGGLNIQYF.

Turning to this clone: At one boundary the junction diverges from the germline segment, which might be a read error. CDR3 nucleotides: TGTGCTAGCAGCTTCGGAACTAGCCCGAACACCGGGGAGCTGTTTTTT. Translation: CASSFGTSPNTGELFF. The rearrangement joins TRBV7-7 to TRBJ2-2; tentatively, D is TRBD2 (6 bases). The CDR3 extends over 16 amino acids. Germline lookup yields CDR1 SSHAT and CDR2 FNYEAQ (reference sequence).

This chain connects TRBV6-6 to TRBJ1-1; a possible D gene is TRBD1 (5 bases). Germline V gene sequence: CDR1 MNHNY, CDR2 SVGAGI (reference sequence). Deletions cut 0 bases from V and 8 bases from J, with 10 bases between. The CDR3 has 13 residues. CDR3 sequence reads: CASSYSEQVEAFF. CDR3 coding DNA: TGTGCCAGCAGTTACTCGGAACAGGTAGAAGCTTTCTTT.

The V call is TRBV10-3, the J call TRBJ2-5; a possible D gene is TRBD1 (6 bases). The CDR3 is made up of 13 amino acids. Deletions cut 10 bases from V and 2 bases from J, with 14 bases between. CDR1 ENHRY and CDR2 SYGVKD come from the germline V gene. The DNA for the CDR3 is TGTGCCACCCGTCAGGGGATACAAGAGACCCAGTACTTC. Its translation is CATRQGIQETQYF.

This chain uses TRBV7-6 with TRBJ2-1; 11 nucleotides line up with TRBD1. CDR1 SGHVS and CDR2 FNYEAQ come from the germline V gene. The CDR3 sequence is 13 residues long. V was pared by 5 bases and J by 12 bases, with 6 bases of the junction left unmatched. CDR3 coding DNA: TGTGCCAGCAGCCCCCCGGACAGGGGGCGGCAGTTCTTC. Protein: CASSPPDRGRQFF.

V usage is TRBV30 and J usage is TRBJ1-2; a possible D gene is TRBD1 (6 bases). Germline V lookup: CDR1 GTSNPN, CDR2 SVGIG (reference sequence). V dropped 1 base and J dropped 3 bases, with 9 bases sitting between them. The CDR3 is 13 amino acids. The CDR3 here is CAWSGQEDYGYTF. CDR3 sequence (DNA): TGTGCCTGGAGTGGACAGGAAGACTATGGCTACACCTTC.

The rearrangement uses TRBV10-3 and TRBJ2-5; D ambiguous. CDR3 length: 12 residues. CDR1 ENHRY and CDR2 SYGVKD come from the germline V gene. Trimming shortened V by 3 bases and J by 4 bases, and 6 bases separated the two germline ends. The CDR3 loop is CAISDSRETQYF. The CDR3 region has the DNA TGTGCCATCAGTGATAGCCGAGAGACCCAGTACTTC.

This chain joins TRBV5-6 and TRBJ1-6; tentative D call: TRBD1 (6 bases). Germline assignment: CDR1 SGHDT and CDR2 YYEEEE. The CDR3 covers 13 residues. Trimming removed 4 bases from V and 8 bases from J, with 10 bases in between. Written as DNA, the CDR3 is TGTGCCAGCAGCACCACAGGGTATTCACCCCTCCACTTT. Translating gives CASSTTGYSPLHF.

This sequence joins TRBV3-1 (or the pseudogene TRBV3-2) and TRBJ2-1; 7 nucleotides agree with TRBD2. This CDR3 is 14 amino acids long. Germline trimming cut 4 bases from V and 9 bases from J; bases unmatched to any gene: 9. The germline V gene has CDR1 LGHDT and CDR2 YNNKEL (reference sequence). CDR3 loop: CASSPDWRETEQFF. CDR3 in DNA: TGTGCCAGCAGCCCCGACTGGCGGGAGACTGAGCAGTTCTTC.

The chain carries TRBV12-3 or TRBV12-4 and TRBJ2-1; 8 nucleotides align to TRBD2. The junction had 5 bases not matched to a gene; V was cut back by 7 bases and J by 6 bases. CDR3 size: 13 residues. In nucleotides, the CDR3 is TGTGCCAGCACCCCGACTAGCGTCAATGAGCAGTTCTTC. The encoded protein is CASTPTSVNEQFF.

This chain's CDR3 is CASSDSGGNTGELFF. The CDR3 DNA reads TGTGCCAGCAGTGATAGCGGGGGGAACACCGGGGAGCTGTTTTTT. The V and J genes are TRBV28 and TRBJ2-2; TRBD2 matches at 9 bases. Looked up from germline, CDR1 is MDHEN and CDR2 is SYDVKM. V lost 5 bases, J lost 1 base, and 2 bases stayed unmatched. This CDR3 region has 15 residues.

This chain links TRBV5-4 with TRBJ2-2, with 9 bases matching TRBD2. The CDR3 spans 16 residues. V trimming: 3 bases; J trimming: 1 base; junction bases outside the gene matches: 4. CDR1 and CDR2 from the germline V gene are SGHNT and YYREEE (reference sequence). DNA for the CDR3: TGTGCCAGCAGCTCCCGACTAGCGGTGAACACCGGGGAGCTGTTTTTT. Protein sequence: CASSSRLAVNTGELFF.

The rearrangement links TRBV5-1 to TRBJ2-1; 15 positions match TRBD2. Germline CDR1 is SGHRS and CDR2 is YFSETQ. The CDR3 sequence is 16 residues long. J was trimmed by 9 bases and V by 3 bases; bases with no gene match: 7. In nucleotides, the CDR3 is TGCGCCAGCAGCTCCGGGACTAGCGGGAGGTGGGGTGAGCAGTTCTTC. It specifies CASSSGTSGRWGEQFF. The full variable domain, in which reference TRBV5-1 and TRBJ2-1 provide the parts outside the CDR3, is KAGVTQTPRYLIKTRGQQVTLSCSPISGHRSVSWYQQTPGQGLQFLFEYFSETQRNKGNFPGRFSGRQFSNSRSEMNVSTLELGDSALYLCASSSGTSGRWGEQFFGPGTRLTVL.